This entry features one TCR beta chain sequence. What this receptor recognizes is not known. Base qualities are not recorded, but no much larger clone differs from it by a single base. The data originate from a study of blood T cell repertoires in COVID-19 (TCRdb year 2020). A note on the overall study: Samples covering the acute and convalescent phases of COVID-19 were provided by collaborators in the United States, Italy and Spain. Where available, HLA class I and class II types were obtained from metadata supplied by the sample provider rather than from assay-based typing. The samples were drawn from the first 160 participants of the ongoing ImmuneRACE study and from some 1,300 subjects provided by 6 global collaborators. The repertoires were made available in a free public database intended to serve as a resource for research on the immune response to SARS-CoV-2. The dataset comprised deeply sampled blood TCRbeta repertoires from subjects exposed to, actively infected with, or recovered from COVID-19. The sample metadata nearly always contained a de-identified subject ID, COVID-19 status, age in years and sex. The prospective study material was composed of cDNA or gDNA derived from T cells, B-cell-depleted T cells, or PBMCs.

On the study overall, not on this receptor specifically: How much clinical and demographic metadata was included differed by source and by participant, and the metadata was provided uncurated.

TCRbeta CDR3 regions were amplified from genomic DNA using the immunoSEQ Assay, a bias-controlled multiplex PCR. The study's own analysis went as follows. The number of nucleated cells in each sample was estimated from the amplification of reference gene primers within the assay. Sequence reads were collapsed and filtered to measure the absolute abundance of every unique TCRbeta CDR3 rearrangement. For each sample, productive Simpson clonality was calculated as the square root of Simpson's diversity index across productive rearrangements. Entries here come from immuneACCESS through TCRdb and include only in-frame sequences with V and J called. Some clones fail to appear in such tables; in the studies checked, an unresolved V gene covers under half of the shortfall, and the cause of the remainder is unknown. V and J calls plus clone size are reproduced from that table; the DNA served to infer D and trimming. The sample data list over 200,000 clones, and approximately 88% of these were observed just once. About 3.5% of the sample rests with the top ten.

Spanning cysteine to phenylalanine, the CDR3 consists of 13 amino acids. This entry keeps only the CDR3 DNA: 39 bases, framed from base 1. The junction shows trimming of 3 bases on V and 6 bases on J, plus 10 bases between the germline ends. CDR1 and CDR2 are read off the germline V gene as SGHRS and YFSETQ. In the prospective study, participants were about 18 to 100 years old, resided in 24 geographic areas of the United States, and were enrolled through a virtual design. Cohort assignment in the prospective study relied on participant-reported clinical history from a screening survey and a study questionnaire. Exposed participants had been in contact with someone with a PCR-confirmed or clinician-diagnosed COVID-19 case within 2 weeks of study entry. In the prospective study, mobile phlebotomists collected whole blood, serum and a nasopharyngeal or oropharyngeal swab from each participant. Participants in the prospective study had the option to provide additional blood draws and questionnaires over an approximately 2-month period. Blood samples from the prospective study were shipped frozen or at room temperature prior to DNA extraction.

This clonotype was obtained from a young woman who had been exposed to COVID-19. The rearranged segments are TRBV5-1 and TRBJ2-1, and possibly TRBD2, on 5 matching bases. The specimen sequenced was PBMCs or T cells enriched from blood (not recorded which). The nucleotides read TGCGCCAGCAGCTCGGCCGCGGGCAATGAGCAGTTCTTC. This sequence encodes CASSSAAGNEQFF.